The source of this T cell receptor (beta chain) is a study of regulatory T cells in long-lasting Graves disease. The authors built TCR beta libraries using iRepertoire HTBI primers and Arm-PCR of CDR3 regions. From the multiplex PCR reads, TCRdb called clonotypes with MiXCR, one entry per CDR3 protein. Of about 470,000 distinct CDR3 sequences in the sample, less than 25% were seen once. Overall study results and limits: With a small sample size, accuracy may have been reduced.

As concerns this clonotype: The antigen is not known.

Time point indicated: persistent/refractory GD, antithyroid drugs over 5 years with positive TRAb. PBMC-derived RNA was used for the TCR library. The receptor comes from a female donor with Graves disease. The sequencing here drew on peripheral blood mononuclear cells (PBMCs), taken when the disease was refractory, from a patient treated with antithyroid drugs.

For the CDR3, the DNA is TGCGCCAGCAGCCACCCCGGACAGGGGGCGGGAGAGACCCAGTACTTC. This codes for CASSHPGQGAGETQYF. V is TRBV5-1 and J is TRBJ2-5; 11 bases are a match to TRBD1. The V and J ends lost 4 bases and 4 bases, in that order; junction bases with no gene match: 9. Germline loops: CDR1 SGHRS, CDR2 YFSETQ. This CDR3 has 16 residues.